This TCR beta chain was captured in a study of blood T cell repertoires in COVID-19. Across the whole study: Researchers got acute and convalescent COVID-19 samples from the United States, Italy and Spain. T cells, B-cell-depleted T cells, or PBMCs provided the cDNA or gDNA that served as material.

Losses at the gene ends were 4 bases for V and 1 base for J; bases not matched to a gene: 12. The CDR3 is made up of 18 amino acids. From germline, CDR1 is SGHTA and CDR2 FQGNSA. How the authors handled the data: Cell counts per sample came from amplifying reference gene primers. Produced via immunoSEQ multiplex PCR; TCRdb's table is partial and in-frame only. The DNA was the basis for D and trimming; V, J and clone size are from that table. The sample includes 180,000 or so clones, 85% of them seen just once. Sequenced sample: peripheral blood. The sequence was obtained from a woman aged 80 or over with acute or convalescent COVID-19. The genes are TRBV7-2 and TRBJ1-2, with 10 positions matching TRBD1. CDR3 sequence: CASSSKKPGQGFNYGYTF. The CDR3, as DNA: TGTGCCAGCAGCTCTAAAAAACCGGGACAGGGGTTTAACTATGGCTACACCTTC.